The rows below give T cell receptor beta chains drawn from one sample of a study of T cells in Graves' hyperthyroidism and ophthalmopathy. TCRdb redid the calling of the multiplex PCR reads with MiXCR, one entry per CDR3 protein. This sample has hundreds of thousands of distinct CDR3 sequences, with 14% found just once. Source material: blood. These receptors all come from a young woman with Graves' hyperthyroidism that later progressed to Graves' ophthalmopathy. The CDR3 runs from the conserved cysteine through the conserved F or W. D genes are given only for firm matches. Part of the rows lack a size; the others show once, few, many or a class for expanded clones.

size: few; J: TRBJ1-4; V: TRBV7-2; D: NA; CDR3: CASSLPGVEKLFF; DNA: TGTGCCAGCAGCTTACCAGGGGTTGAAAAACTGTTTTTT
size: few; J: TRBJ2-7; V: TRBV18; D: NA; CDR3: CASSPPSQGTYEQYF; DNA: TGTGCCAGCTCACCACCGTCGCAGGGAACCTACGAGCAGTACTTC
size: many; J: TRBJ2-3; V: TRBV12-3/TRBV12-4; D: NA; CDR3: CASSARDFRKGGDTQYF; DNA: TGTGCCAGCAGTGCCCGGGACTTCCGAAAAGGGGGAGATACGCAGTATTTT
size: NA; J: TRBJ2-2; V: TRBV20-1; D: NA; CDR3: CSACLLGGELFF; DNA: TGCAGTGCTTGCCTTTTGGGCGGGGAGCTGTTTTTT
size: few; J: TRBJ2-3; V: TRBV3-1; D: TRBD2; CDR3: CASSQHLSGASGTQYF; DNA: TGTGCCAGCAGCCAACACCTTAGCGGGGCCTCGGGTACGCAGTATTTT
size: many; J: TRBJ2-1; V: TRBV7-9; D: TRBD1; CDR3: CASILLDRGIYNEQFF; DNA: TGTGCCAGCATCCTTCTAGACAGGGGGATCTACAATGAGCAGTTCTTC
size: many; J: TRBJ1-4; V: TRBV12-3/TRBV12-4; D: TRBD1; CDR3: CASSFHRGTGNEKLFF; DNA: TGTGCCAGCAGTTTCCACAGAGGGACAGGGAATGAAAAACTGTTTTTT
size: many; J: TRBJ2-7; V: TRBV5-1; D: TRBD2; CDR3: CASRTSGHTEDEQYF; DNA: TGCGCCAGCAGGACTAGCGGACATACTGAGGACGAGCAGTACTTC
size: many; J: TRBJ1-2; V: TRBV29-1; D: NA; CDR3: CSVETVLSGYTF; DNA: TGCAGCGTTGAAACCGTCTTGTCTGGCTACACCTTC
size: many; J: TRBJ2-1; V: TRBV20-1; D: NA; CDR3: CSATASENEQFF; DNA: TGCAGTGCAACGGCTAGCGAAAATGAGCAGTTCTTC
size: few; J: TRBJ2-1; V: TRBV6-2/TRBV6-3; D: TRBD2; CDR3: CASSSTSGRAWGNEQFF; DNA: TGTGCCAGCAGTTCAACTAGCGGGAGGGCTTGGGGGAATGAGCAGTTCTTC
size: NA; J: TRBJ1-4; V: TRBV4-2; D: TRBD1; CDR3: CASSQDARTGGMEKLFF; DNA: TGTGCCAGCAGCCAAGATGCCCGGACAGGGGGTATGGAAAAACTGTTTTTT
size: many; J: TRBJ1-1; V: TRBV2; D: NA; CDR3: CASSEERQTEAFF; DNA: TGTGCCAGCAGTGAAGAACGACAGACTGAAGCTTTCTTT
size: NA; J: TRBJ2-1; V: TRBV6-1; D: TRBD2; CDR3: CVSGTPTDEQFF; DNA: TGTGTCAGCGGGACGCCAACGGATGAGCAGTTCTTC
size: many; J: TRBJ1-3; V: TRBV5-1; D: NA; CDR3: CASSLDRGASGNTIYF; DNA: TGCGCCAGCAGCTTGGATCGGGGGGCATCTGGAAACACCATATATTTT
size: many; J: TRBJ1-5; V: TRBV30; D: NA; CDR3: CAWSLGTMTQHF; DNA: TGTGCCTGGAGTCTTGGTACAATGACCCAGCATTTT
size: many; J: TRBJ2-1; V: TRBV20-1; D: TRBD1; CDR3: CSARGDRGSDEQFF; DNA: TGCAGTGCTAGAGGGGACAGGGGTTCGGATGAGCAGTTCTTC
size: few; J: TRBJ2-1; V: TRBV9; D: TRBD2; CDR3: CASSLLAGADNEQFF; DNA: TGTGCCAGCAGCTTACTAGCGGGCGCTGACAATGAGCAGTTCTTC
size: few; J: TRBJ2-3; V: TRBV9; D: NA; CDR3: CASSDNGGAQYF; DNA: TGTGCCAGCAGTGACAACGGGGGTGCGCAGTATTTT
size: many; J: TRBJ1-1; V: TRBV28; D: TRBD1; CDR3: CASRSGQGAPGTEAFF; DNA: TGTGCCAGCAGATCGGGACAGGGGGCGCCGGGCACTGAAGCTTTCTTT
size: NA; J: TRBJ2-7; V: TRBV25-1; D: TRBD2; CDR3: CASSDMGLGREQYF; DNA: TGTGCCAGCAGTGATATGGGACTAGGTCGCGAGCAGTACTTC
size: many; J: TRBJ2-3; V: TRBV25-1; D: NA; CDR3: CASSESVGKDTQYF; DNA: TGTGCCAGCAGTGAGTCCGTGGGCAAAGATACGCAGTATTTT
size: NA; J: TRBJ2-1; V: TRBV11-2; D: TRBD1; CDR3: CASSPGTGSHNEQFF; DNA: TGTGCCAGCAGCCCCGGGACAGGGTCCCACAATGAGCAGTTCTTC
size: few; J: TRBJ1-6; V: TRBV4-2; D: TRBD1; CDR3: CASSQDRTGGSYNSPLHF; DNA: TGTGCCAGCAGCCAAGACCGGACAGGGGGCTCCTATAATTCACCCCTCCACTTT
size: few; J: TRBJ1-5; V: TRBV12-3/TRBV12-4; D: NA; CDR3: CASRSGASGNQPQHF; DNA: TGTGCCAGCAGATCCGGGGCGAGCGGCAATCAGCCCCAGCATTTT
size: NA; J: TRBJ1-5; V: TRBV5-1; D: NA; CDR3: CASSPNSNQPQPF; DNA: TGCGCCAGCAGCCCCAATAGCAATCAGCCCCAGCCTTTT
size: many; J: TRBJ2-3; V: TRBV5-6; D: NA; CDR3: CASSPQETWIDTQYF; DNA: TGTGCCAGCAGCCCACAGGAGACATGGATAGATACGCAGTATTTT
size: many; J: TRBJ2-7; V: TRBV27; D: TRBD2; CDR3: CASSLVREAYEQYF; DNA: TGTGCCAGCAGTTTAGTTCGGGAGGCCTACGAGCAGTACTTC
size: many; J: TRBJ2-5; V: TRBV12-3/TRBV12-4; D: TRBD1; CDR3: CASSHGQGTEETQYF; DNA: TGTGCCAGCAGTCACGGACAGGGAACGGAGGAGACCCAGTACTTC
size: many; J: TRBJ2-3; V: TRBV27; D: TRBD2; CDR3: CASSLSGTKTDTQYF; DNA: TGTGCCAGCAGTTTATCCGGGACTAAGACAGATACGCAGTATTTT
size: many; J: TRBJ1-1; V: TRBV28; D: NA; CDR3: CASSTASTLGDAEAFF; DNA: TGTGCCAGCAGTACAGCCTCAACGTTGGGTGACGCTGAAGCTTTCTTT
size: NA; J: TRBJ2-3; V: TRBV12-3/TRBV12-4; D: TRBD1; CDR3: CASSSAGTGTDTQYF; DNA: TGTGCCAGCAGTTCCGCCGGGACAGGCACAGATACGCAGTATTTT
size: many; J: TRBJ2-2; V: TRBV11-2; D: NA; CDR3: CASSLIRGELFF; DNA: TGTGCCAGCAGCTTGATAAGAGGGGAGCTGTTTTTT
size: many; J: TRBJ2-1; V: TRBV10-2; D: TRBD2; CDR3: CATTSGSYNEQFF; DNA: TGCGCCACGACTAGCGGGTCCTACAATGAGCAGTTCTTC
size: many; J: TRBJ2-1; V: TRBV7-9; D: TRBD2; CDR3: CASSPTSGRANEQFF; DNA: TGTGCCAGCAGTCCTACTAGCGGGAGGGCCAATGAGCAGTTCTTC
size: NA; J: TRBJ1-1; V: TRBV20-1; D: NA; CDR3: CSARVQWTQNTEAFF; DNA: TGCAGTGCTAGAGTTCAGTGGACACAGAACACTGAAGCTTTCTTT
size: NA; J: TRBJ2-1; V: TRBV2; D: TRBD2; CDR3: CASRAWFGRRYNEQFF; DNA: TGTGCCAGCAGGGCCTGGTTCGGGAGGCGATACAATGAGCAGTTCTTC
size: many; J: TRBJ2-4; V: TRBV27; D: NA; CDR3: CASSFTPDRMDSKNIQYF; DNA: TGTGCCAGCAGCTTTACCCCCGACAGGATGGATAGCAAAAACATTCAGTACTTC
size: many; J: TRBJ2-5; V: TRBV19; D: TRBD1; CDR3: CASSAGTGNDETQYF; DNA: TGTGCCAGTAGCGCCGGGACAGGGAATGACGAGACCCAGTACTTC
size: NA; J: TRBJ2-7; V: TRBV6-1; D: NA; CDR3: CASKGTQPYEQYF; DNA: TGTGCCAGCAAGGGGACCCAACCATACGAGCAGTACTTC
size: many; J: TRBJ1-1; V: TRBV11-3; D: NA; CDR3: CASSSLQGAFF; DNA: TGTGCCAGCAGCTCCCTACAGGGAGCTTTCTTT
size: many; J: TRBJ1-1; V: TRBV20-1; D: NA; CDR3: CSRQSPNTEAFF; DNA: TGCAGTAGACAAAGCCCGAACACTGAAGCTTTCTTT
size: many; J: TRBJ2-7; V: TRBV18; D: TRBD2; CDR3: CASSREVSWEQYF; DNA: TGTGCCAGCTCTCGGGAGGTCTCTTGGGAGCAGTACTTC
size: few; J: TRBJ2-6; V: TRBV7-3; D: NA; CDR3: CASSSTVLGGDGANVLTF; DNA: TGTGCCAGCAGCTCGACCGTTTTGGGGGGCGATGGGGCCAACGTCCTGACTTTC
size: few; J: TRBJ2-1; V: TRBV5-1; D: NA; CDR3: CANSFDPLGEQFF; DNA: TGCGCCAACAGCTTTGATCCGTTGGGTGAGCAGTTCTTC
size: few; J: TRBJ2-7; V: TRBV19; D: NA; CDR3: CASSIWGTIRYEQYF; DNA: TGTGCCAGTAGTATTTGGGGAACAATTCGCTACGAGCAGTACTTC
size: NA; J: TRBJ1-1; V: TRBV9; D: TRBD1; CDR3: CASSVDYRGNTEAFF; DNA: TGTGCCAGCAGCGTTGATTACAGGGGGAACACTGAAGCTTTCTTT
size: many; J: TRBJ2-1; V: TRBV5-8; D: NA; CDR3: CASSSFPSKAGLDEQFF; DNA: TGTGCCAGCAGCTCGTTTCCGAGCAAGGCGGGATTAGATGAGCAGTTCTTC
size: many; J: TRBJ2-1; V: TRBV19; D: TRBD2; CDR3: CASSRGGAGVNNEQFF; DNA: TGTGCCAGTAGCCGCGGGGGAGCGGGAGTCAACAATGAGCAGTTCTTC
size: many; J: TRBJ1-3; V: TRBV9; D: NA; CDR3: CASSEGHGSGNTIYF; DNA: TGTGCCAGCAGCGAGGGTCACGGCTCTGGAAACACCATATATTTT
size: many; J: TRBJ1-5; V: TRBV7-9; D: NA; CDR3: CASSPSGANQPQHF; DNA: TGTGCCAGCAGCCCATCGGGGGCAAATCAGCCCCAGCATTTT
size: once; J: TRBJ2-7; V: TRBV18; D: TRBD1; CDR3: CASSLGQLPSYEQYF; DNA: TGTGCCAGCTCCCTGGGACAGCTTCCCTCCTACGAGCAGTACTTC
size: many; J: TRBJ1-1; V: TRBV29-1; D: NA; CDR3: CSVDMNTEAFF; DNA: TGCAGCGTTGATATGAACACTGAAGCTTTCTTT